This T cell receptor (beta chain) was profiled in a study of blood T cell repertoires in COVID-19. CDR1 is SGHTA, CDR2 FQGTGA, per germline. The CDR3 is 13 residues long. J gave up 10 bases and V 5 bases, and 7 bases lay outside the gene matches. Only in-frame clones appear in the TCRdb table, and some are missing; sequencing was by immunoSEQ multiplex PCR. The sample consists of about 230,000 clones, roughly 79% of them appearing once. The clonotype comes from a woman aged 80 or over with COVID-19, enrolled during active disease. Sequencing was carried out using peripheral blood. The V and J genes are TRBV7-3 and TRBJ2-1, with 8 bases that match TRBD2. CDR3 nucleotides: TGTGCCAGCAGCGAGCGGGGGACTAACGAGCAGTTCTTC. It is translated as CASSERGTNEQFF.